Listed below are T cell receptor beta chains from one sample, sequenced in a study of early T cells in non-severe SARS-CoV-2 infection. TCRdb reanalysed the 5' RACE reads using MiXCR and keeps one entry per CDR3 protein. Among 60,000 to 70,000 distinct CDR3 sequences listed, 4.9% were seen once. The sequenced material came from whole blood. The receptors were gathered from an adult who was a healthcare worker with PCR-confirmed SARS-CoV-2 infection or an uninfected control (not recorded which). Each CDR3 is given with its conserved first and last residue. The D gene is left open where the match is weak. Expanded clones are given a class, and other clones once, few, many or no size at all.

>many|TRBJ2-7|TRBV5-1|TRBD1
CASSLAGDRGPEQYF
TGCGCCAGCAGCTTGGCCGGAGACAGGGGACCCGAGCAGTACTTC
>.|TRBJ2-4|TRBV9|.
CASSARHGNNIQYF
TGTGCCAGCAGCGCCCGACACGGGAACAACATTCAGTACTTC
>few|TRBJ2-7|TRBV5-5|.
CASRQLTGISEQYF
TGTGCCAGCAGACAACTTACAGGGATCTCCGAGCAGTACTTC
>few|TRBJ2-1|TRBV7-9|.
CASGAQGSYNEQFF
TGTGCCAGCGGGGCCCAGGGATCGTACAATGAGCAGTTCTTC
>many|TRBJ1-2|TRBV29-1|.
CSAGRLNYGYTF
TGCAGCGCCGGACGGCTCAACTATGGCTACACCTTC
>many|TRBJ2-2|TRBV7-2|.
CASSLVLWAGELFF
TGTGCCAGCAGCTTAGTTCTCTGGGCCGGGGAGCTGTTTTTT
>many|TRBJ1-3|TRBV27|.
CASSSQDSSGNTIYF
TGTGCCAGCAGTTCCCAGGACAGTTCTGGAAACACCATATATTTT
>many|TRBJ2-3|TRBV7-9|.
CAITDTQYF
TGTGCCATCACAGATACGCAGTATTTT
>many|TRBJ2-7|TRBV6-1|.
CASSETGEQYF
TGTGCCAGCAGTGAAACGGGCGAGCAGTACTTC
>many|TRBJ1-1|TRBV12-3/TRBV12-4|.
CASSLAPESNTEAFF
TGTGCCAGCAGTTTAGCCCCAGAGTCGAACACTGAAGCTTTCTTT
>many|TRBJ1-1|TRBV20-1|.
CSAWKGNVNTEAFF
TGCAGTGCCTGGAAGGGGAACGTGAACACTGAAGCTTTCTTT
>.|TRBJ1-4|TRBV5-4|.
CASSVPGDEKLFF
TGTGCCAGCAGCGTCCCAGGAGATGAAAAACTGTTTTTT
>many|TRBJ2-5|TRBV27|.
CASSFTFQETQYF
TGTGCCAGCAGTTTCACCTTCCAAGAGACCCAGTACTTC
>many|TRBJ1-1|TRBV7-9|TRBD1
CASSPTRTGKNTEAFF
TGTGCCAGCAGCCCTACCAGGACAGGGAAGAACACTGAAGCTTTCTTT
>many|TRBJ2-1|TRBV20-1|TRBD2
CSTLLAGAIYNEQFF
TGCAGTACTCTATTAGCGGGGGCTATCTACAATGAGCAGTTCTTC
>few|TRBJ2-7|TRBV7-2|TRBD2
CASSLRLAGGKSYEQYF
TGTGCCAGCAGCTTAAGGCTAGCGGGGGGCAAATCCTACGAGCAGTACTTC
>few|TRBJ1-5|TRBV2|.
CASSAYREPQHF
TGTGCCAGCAGTGCTTACCGGGAGCCCCAGCATTTT
>.|TRBJ1-5|TRBV20-1|.
CSASRESNQPQHF
TGCAGTGCTAGTAGGGAGAGCAATCAGCCCCAGCATTTT
>few|TRBJ2-1|TRBV11-3|TRBD2
CASSPGLAWGNEQFF
TGTGCCAGCAGCCCGGGACTAGCCTGGGGGAATGAGCAGTTCTTC